This TCR beta chain derives from a study of identical twins. Study results and limitations: High-abundance cord blood beta clonotypes had fewer insertions; memory repertoires showed none. There was more out-of-frame TCR alpha sharing in monozygotic twins than models estimated. Partly confounded zero-insertion analyses could result from invariant MAIT and iNKT cells.

The cDNA had a unique molecular identifier and a template-switch universal primer site. MiXCR, applied by TCRdb to the 5' RACE reads, yields one record per CDR3 protein. The repertoire has about 700,000 distinct CDR3 sequences, roughly 6% of them found once; the top ten carry 1.5% to 2%. V was shortened by 2 bases and J by 10 bases, with 12 bases between the two germline ends. CDR3 length: 13 residues. The germline V gene has CDR1 MNHEY and CDR2 SVGAGI. There are many counts of this clonotype. Its specificity is not known. Sequencing was done on a sample of naive T cells sorted from blood. This receptor was identified in a man between 18 and 35 years old in good health. This sequence joins TRBV6-5 and TRBJ2-1; D possibly corresponds to TRBD2 (6 bases). The CDR3 DNA is TGTGCCAGCAGTTACGGTGGTGGGGGGGAGCAGTTCTTC. Its translation is CASSYGGGGEQFF.